The 26 T cell receptor beta chains below come from one sample, sequenced in a study of cytomegalovirus exposure and HLA in healthy donors. This PCR relied on a set of 60 Vbeta primers and 13 Jbeta primers. Assay used: immunoSEQ multiplex PCR; TCRdb lists only in-frame clones, some missing. Of some 150,000 clones in the sample, around 74% are singletons; the top ten hold 6.3%. Sequencing was performed on PBMCs. Receptor source: a man between 50 and 59 years old in good health and CMV-seropositive.

J is TRBJ2-3 and V is TRBV19, with 14 bases matching TRBD2. V trimming: 5 bases; J trimming: 1 base; junction bases outside the gene matches: 17. The CDR3 consists of 21 residues. Germline CDR1 reads LNHDA; CDR2 reads SQIVND (reference sequence). CDR3: CASSVRTGTSGSGLGTDTQYF. The CDR3 DNA reads TGTGCCAGTAGTGTAAGAACCGGGACTAGCGGGAGTGGTCTGGGCACAGATACGCAGTATTTT.

This clone appeared a single time. The DNA for the CDR3 is TGTGCCACCAGCAGAGAATCGACTAGCGGACAAGAGACCCAGTACTTC. Its protein is CATSRESTSGQETQYF. The chain uses TRBV15 and TRBJ2-5, with 9 bases that match TRBD2. This CDR3 is 16 amino acids long. V trimming: 0 bases; J trimming: 2 bases; junction bases outside the gene matches: 4. Germline assignment: CDR1 LNHNV and CDR2 YYDKDF (reference sequence).

This clone was detected a few times. This sequence joins TRBV25-1 and TRBJ2-1; TRBD1 aligns across 8 bases. The CDR3 runs to 15 residues. Germline values: CDR1 MGHDK, CDR2 SYGVNS. V gave up 1 base and J gave up 5 bases; unmatched junction bases: 4. As DNA, the CDR3 is TGTGCCAGCAGTGAATCAAGGACAGGGAACAATGAGCAGTTCTTC. It is translated as CASSESRTGNNEQFF.

V and J are TRBV7-2 and TRBJ2-7; D may be TRBD1 (6 bases). Between the trimmed V and J ends, which lost 5 bases and 0 bases, there was a span of 8 bases. Germline CDR1 is SGHTA and CDR2 is FQGNSA. The CDR3 covers 13 residues. CDR3 sequence: CASSGQISYEQYF. CDR3 nucleotide sequence: TGTGCCAGCAGCGGACAGATCTCCTACGAGCAGTACTTC.

The chain recombines TRBV10-3 with TRBJ2-7; 7 nucleotides agree with TRBD2. Germline V lookup: CDR1 ENHRY, CDR2 SYGVKD. This CDR3 region has 14 residues. Unmatched junction bases numbered 6, after V lost 7 bases and J lost 0 bases. The DNA for the CDR3 is TGTGCCATCATGCCTAGCGGTAGCTCCTACGAGCAGTACTTC. This gives the protein CAIMPSGSSYEQYF.

The rearrangement uses TRBV11-2 and TRBJ2-7, with D perhaps matching TRBD1 (6 bases). The CDR3 consists of 14 residues. Per germline, CDR1 SGHAT and CDR2 FQNNGV. Trimming took off 3 bases at V and 2 bases at J, with 11 bases between the two ends. The CDR3 DNA reads as TGTGCCAGCAGCTTTAACACAGGGACCTACGAGCAGTACTTC. Its translation: CASSFNTGTYEQYF.

The chain employs TRBV11-3 and TRBJ2-1; D is possibly TRBD1 (5 bases). From germline, CDR1 is SGHNT and CDR2 YENEEA. This CDR3 has 16 residues. V was shortened by 1 base and J by 7 bases, with 17 bases between the two germline ends. CDR3 DNA sequence: TGTGCCAGCAGCTTAGGACGAATAGGGGTTACGAATGAGCAGTTCTTC. Its translation: CASSLGRIGVTNEQFF. Full variable domain (remainder filled in from reference TRBV11-3 and TRBJ2-1): EAGVVQSPRYKIIEKKQPVAFWCNPISGHNTLYWYLQNLGQGPELLIRYENEEAVDDSQLPKDRFSAERLKGVDSTLKIQPAELGDSAVYLCASSLGRIGVTNEQFFGPGTRLTVL.

Note on this clone: The junction does not match germline at one end; this may be a read error. The chain employs TRBV7-7 and TRBJ2-1, with D tentatively TRBD2 (6 bases). CDR3 size: 13 residues. CDR1 and CDR2 from the germline V gene are SSHAT and FNYEAQ (reference sequence). Here the CDR3 reads CASSFGGMAEQFF. The DNA for the CDR3 is TGTGCTAGCAGCTTTGGCGGGATGGCTGAGCAGTTCTTC.

This clone appeared a single time. The CDR3 here is CASSVTGGTYNEQFF. The CDR3 DNA reads TGTGCCAGCAGCGTTACGGGAGGAACCTACAATGAGCAGTTCTTC. The rearrangement links TRBV7-3 to TRBJ2-1; 7 bases align to TRBD2. This CDR3 is built from 15 residues. Germline V gives CDR1 SGHTA, CDR2 FQGTGA. Germline trimming cut 5 bases from V and 2 bases from J; bases unmatched to any gene: 6.

The rearrangement joins TRBV28 to TRBJ1-2, with TRBD1 matching 10 bases. Germline trimming cut 7 bases from V and 8 bases from J; bases unmatched to any gene: 13. CDR3 length: 15 amino acids. Germline assignment: CDR1 MDHEN and CDR2 SYDVKM. CDR3 sequence (DNA): TGTGCCAGCATTCGATACGGGGACAGGGGCGTGGGCTACACCTTC. It codes for CASIRYGDRGVGYTF.

V is TRBV5-1 and J is TRBJ2-5; 10 bases line up with TRBD2. Germline CDR1 and CDR2: SGHRS and YFSETQ. J was trimmed by 0 bases and V by 0 bases; bases with no gene match: 2. This CDR3 comprises 16 residues. This chain's CDR3 is CASSLALAGDQETQYF. The CDR3 DNA reads TGCGCCAGCAGCTTGGCTCTAGCGGGAGACCAAGAGACCCAGTACTTC.

The chain carries TRBV10-3 and TRBJ2-7; D possibly corresponds to TRBD2 (6 bases). Trimming took off 2 bases at V and 6 bases at J, with 17 bases between the two ends. The CDR3 is made up of 15 amino acids. CDR1 and CDR2 from the germline V gene are ENHRY and SYGVKD. CDR3 protein: CAISEGTSGDSEQYF. CDR3 sequence (DNA): TGTGCCATCAGTGAGGGCACCTCGGGGGATTCCGAGCAGTACTTC.

The chain links TRBV27 to TRBJ2-3, with TRBD2 matching over 12 bases. The CDR3 length is 14 residues. The germline V gene encodes CDR1 MNHEY and CDR2 SMNVEV (reference sequence). Trimming at V came to 5 bases and at J to 6 bases, leaving 3 bases not matched to a gene. CDR3 sequence reads: CASSPGTSGDTQYF. The CDR3 nucleotides read TGTGCCAGCAGTCCGGGGACTAGCGGGGATACGCAGTATTTT.

The V call is TRBV5-1, the J call TRBJ2-7; tentatively, D is TRBD2 (7 bases). Germline CDR1 SGHRS, CDR2 YFSETQ. The V end was cut by 0 bases, the J end by 6 bases, with 13 bases between. The CDR3 runs to 14 residues. The CDR3 protein is CASSLGGGAPEQYF. The CDR3 nucleotides are TGCGCCAGCAGCTTGGGGGGGGGCGCCCCCGAGCAGTACTTC.

V gene TRBV5-1 combines with J gene TRBJ2-2, with 8 bases aligning to TRBD1. V trimming: 1 base; J trimming: 7 bases; junction bases outside the gene matches: 6. Germline CDR1 SGHRS, CDR2 YFSETQ. There are 15 residues in the CDR3. CDR3 bases: TGCGCCAGCAGCTTGCGCCAGGGGGCTGTCGGGGAGCTGTTTTTT. It encodes CASSLRQGAVGELFF.

The count of this clone is one. The V gene is TRBV5-1, the J gene TRBJ2-7; 9 bases map to TRBD2. This CDR3 contains 15 residues. Germline CDR1 reads SGHRS; CDR2 reads YFSETQ. Germline trimming cut 0 bases from V and 2 bases from J; bases unmatched to any gene: 3. The CDR3 DNA reads as TGCGCCAGCAGCTTGGGACTAGCGGTGACCTACGAGCAGTACTTC. Amino acids: CASSLGLAVTYEQYF.

The chain carries TRBV5-1 and TRBJ2-1; D is possibly TRBD1 (6 bases). This CDR3 has 16 residues. Trimming removed 0 bases from V and 4 bases from J, with 14 bases in between. Per germline, CDR1 SGHRS and CDR2 YFSETQ. CDR3 protein: CASSLAVGTRYNEQFF. The CDR3 DNA follows: TGCGCCAGCAGCTTGGCCGTGGGGACAAGGTACAATGAGCAGTTCTTC.

This clone was seen a single time. The V and J genes are TRBV27 and TRBJ2-7, with TRBD1 matching 7 bases. This CDR3 spans 14 amino acids. Germline V gene lookup returns CDR1 MNHEY and CDR2 SMNVEV (reference sequence). V was pared by 6 bases and J by 2 bases, with 7 bases of the junction left unmatched. CDR3 region: CASRPTGYTYEQYF. The CDR3 nucleotides read TGTGCCAGCAGGCCGACAGGGTATACCTACGAGCAGTACTTC.

The V call is TRBV4-2, the J call TRBJ2-1; D might be TRBD1 (6 bases). Trimming shortened V by 2 bases and J by 6 bases, and 17 bases separated the two germline ends. Germline V gene lookup returns CDR1 LGHNA and CDR2 YNFKEQ. This CDR3 spans 16 amino acids. In DNA form, the CDR3 reads TGTGCCAGCAGCCAACTTAGCGCTAGAGGGGGCAATGAGCAGTTCTTC. Encoded protein: CASSQLSARGGNEQFF.

This clone is a singleton in its sample. This chain uses TRBV11-1 with TRBJ2-3, with 10 bases that match TRBD1. V was pared by 1 base and J by 11 bases, with 3 bases of the junction left unmatched. Germline V lookup: CDR1 SGHAT, CDR2 FQDESV (reference sequence). This CDR3 region has 13 residues. CDR3 sequence (DNA): TGTGCCAGCAGCTTAGACCGGGACAGGGGGCAGTATTTT. Encoded protein: CASSLDRDRGQYF.

The chain employs TRBV7-6 and TRBJ2-5; possible D gene TRBD2, 5 bases. The J call is doubtful: the DNA matches TRBJ2-7 better. Germline V gene data show CDR1 as SGHVS and CDR2 as FNYEAQ. CDR3 length: 13 residues. DNA for the CDR3: TGTGCCAGCAGCTTGGAGGAGATCTACGAGCAGTACTTC. Protein product: CASSLEEIYEQYF.

The J gene is TRBJ2-7, the V gene TRBV29-1; the D gene is possibly TRBD1 (5 bases). V lost 4 bases to trimming and J lost 5 bases, with 18 bases between them. Germline V CDR1 and CDR2: SQVTM, ANQGSEA. There are 14 residues in the CDR3. CDR3 DNA sequence: TGCAGCGTTGGAAATCAGGACAAGAGAAACGAGCAGTACTTC. Protein: CSVGNQDKRNEQYF.

The chain's CDR3 is CASSGLGQGWYNEQFF. As DNA, the CDR3 is TGTGCCAGCAGCGGCCTAGGACAGGGGTGGTACAATGAGCAGTTCTTC. The chain combines TRBV9 with TRBJ2-1; TRBD1 agrees at 9 bases. Germline CDR1 reads SGDLS; CDR2 reads YYNGEE. With 3 bases clipped from V and 4 bases from J, the junction kept 8 bases outside the gene matches. There are 16 residues in the CDR3. The full variable domain, rest sourced from reference TRBV9 and TRBJ2-1, is DSGVTQTPKHLITATGQRVTLRCSPRSGDLSVYWYQQSLDQGLQFLIQYYNGEERAKGNILERFSAQQFPDLHSELNLSSLELGDSALYFCASSGLGQGWYNEQFFGPGTRLTVL.

The chain employs TRBV25-1 and TRBJ1-1; 8 bases match TRBD1. The CDR3 runs to 16 residues. Germline V CDR1 and CDR2: MGHDK, SYGVNS. With V trimmed by 4 bases and J by 4 bases, 11 bases remained unmatched. The CDR3 nucleotides read TGTGCCAGCAGTGGTTACAGGGGGTGGGTGAGCACTGAAGCTTTCTTT. Protein sequence: CASSGYRGWVSTEAFF.

The chain uses TRBV7-2 and TRBJ2-2; TRBD2 is a possible D gene (6 bases). The germline CDR1 and CDR2 sequences are SGHTA and FQGNSA. The CDR3 is 16 amino acids. V was pared by 2 bases and J by 0 bases, with 10 bases between. In DNA form, the CDR3 reads TGTGCCAGCAGCTTATTAGCGGCCTCGAACACCGGGGAGCTGTTTTTT. Protein sequence: CASSLLAASNTGELFF.

This clone was observed a few times. The chain is built from TRBV10-1 and TRBJ2-1; a weak D match, TRBD1 (5 bases). Germline lookup yields CDR1 WNHNN and CDR2 SYGVQD (reference sequence). V was trimmed by 3 bases and J by 1 base, leaving 7 bases between them. The CDR3 runs 14 residues. CDR3 DNA sequence: TGCGCCAGCAGTGACAGGGCTTCCTACAATGAGCAGTTCTTC. Translated: CASSDRASYNEQFF.